The clone carrying this TCR beta chain was counted a few times. Through template switching, a universal primer site was introduced, and the cDNA contained unique molecular identifiers. TCRdb analysed the 5' RACE reads with MiXCR anew, one entry per CDR3 protein. The data contain 570,000 or so distinct CDR3 sequences, approximately 10% of them seen just once; the ten biggest clones take up roughly 3%. The sample comes from a study of identical twins. Per the germline V gene, CDR1 is SEHNR and CDR2 is FQNEAQ (reference sequence). There are 17 residues in the CDR3. V dropped 4 bases and J dropped 0 bases, with 16 bases sitting between them. A further study also used this sample, focusing on yellow fever vaccine responses in identical twins.

The sequence derives from a young woman in good health. J is TRBJ2-4 and V is TRBV7-9; D may be TRBD2 (6 bases). What was sequenced was PBMCs. The CDR3 protein is CASSSSGDGVAKNIQYF. Here the CDR3 DNA reads TGTGCCAGCAGCTCCTCGGGGGACGGAGTAGCCAAAAACATTCAGTACTTC.